This T cell receptor beta chain derives from a study of blood T cell repertoires in COVID-19. This clone was seen at least ten times. The data were produced by immunoSEQ multiplex PCR, yet TCRdb's version contains in-frame clones alone and is incomplete. The table lists 250,000 to 300,000 clones, around 80% of them singletons. CDR3 length: 14 residues. Germline V gene lookup returns CDR1 LNHDA and CDR2 SQIVND (reference sequence). With V trimmed by 5 bases and J by 6 bases, 9 bases remained unmatched. This clonotype was obtained from a man younger than 40 with acute COVID-19. The gene calls are TRBV19 and TRBJ1-2; TRBD1 agrees at 7 bases. Material for sequencing was PBMCs or T cells enriched from blood (not recorded which). The CDR3, as DNA: TGTGCCAGTAGTCTGACAGGGACGCCGGATGGCTACACCTTC. Amino acids: CASSLTGTPDGYTF.